This TCR beta chain stems from a study of blood T cell repertoires in COVID-19. At the level of the study: Material from acute and convalescent COVID-19 was sourced from the United States, Italy and Spain. Nucleic acid was either cDNA or gDNA, and it came from T cells, B-cell-depleted T cells, or PBMCs.

Authors' data handling: Quantification of nucleated cells was approximated via reference gene primer amplification. This table comes from immunoSEQ multiplex PCR, and its TCRdb copy is limited to in-frame clones, with some not included. The V and J calls and clone size come from that table; D and trimming were worked out from the DNA. The data hold about 61,000 clones, with around 77% observed a single time. The CDR3 has 13 residues. Germline lookup yields CDR1 LNHDA and CDR2 SQIVND (reference sequence). With 8 bases removed from V and 6 bases from J, the gap between germline ends came to 16 bases. The chain employs TRBV19 and TRBJ1-2; D remains ambiguous. The origin of this receptor is an elderly man with active or convalescent COVID-19. The sequenced material came from peripheral blood. DNA of the CDR3: TGTGCCAGTCGAGAGTTCGGTATCAATGGCTACACCTTC. Translated, it gives CASREFGINGYTF.